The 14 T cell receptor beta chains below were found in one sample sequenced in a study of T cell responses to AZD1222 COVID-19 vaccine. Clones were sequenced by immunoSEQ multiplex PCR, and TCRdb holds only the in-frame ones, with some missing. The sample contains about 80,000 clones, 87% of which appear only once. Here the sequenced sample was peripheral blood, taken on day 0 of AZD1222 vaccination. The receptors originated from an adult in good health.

CDR3 in DNA: TGTGCCAGCAGCCAAGGTCCTTACAATGAGCAGTTCTTC. It specifies CASSQGPYNEQFF. The V and J genes are TRBV14 and TRBJ2-1; D remains unclear. The CDR3 is 13 amino acids. V shed 1 base and J shed 4 bases, with 5 bases lying between them. Germline-derived CDR1 and CDR2 are SGHDN and FVKESK.

The CDR3 DNA reads as TGTGCCAGTAGTATAGGGGGTACGGCGGTGACCGGGGAGCTGTTTTTT. Residues: CASSIGGTAVTGELFF. This chain connects TRBV19 to TRBJ2-2, with D unclear. Germline CDR1 LNHDA, CDR2 SQIVND (reference sequence). The CDR3 is 16 amino acids. Trimming cost V 1 base and J 5 bases, with 14 bases left between them.

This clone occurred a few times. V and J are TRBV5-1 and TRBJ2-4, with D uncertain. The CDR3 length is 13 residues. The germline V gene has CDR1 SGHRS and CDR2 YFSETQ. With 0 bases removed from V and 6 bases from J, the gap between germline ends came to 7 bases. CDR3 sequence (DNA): TGCGCCAGCAGCTTGGTACTCCGAAACATTCAGTACTTC. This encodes CASSLVLRNIQYF.

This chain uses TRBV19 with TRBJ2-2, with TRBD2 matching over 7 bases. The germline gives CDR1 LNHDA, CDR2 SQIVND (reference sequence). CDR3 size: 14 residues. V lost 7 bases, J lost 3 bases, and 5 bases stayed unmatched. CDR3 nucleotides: TGTGCCAGTAATGGGAGGGGATACACCGGGGAGCTGTTTTTT. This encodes CASNGRGYTGELFF. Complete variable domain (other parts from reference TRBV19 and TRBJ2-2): DGGITQSPKYLFRKEGQNVTLSCEQNLNHDAMYWYRQDPGQGLRLIYYSQIVNDFQKGDIAEGYSVSREKKESFPLTVTSAQKNPTAFYLCASNGRGYTGELFFGEGSRLTVL.

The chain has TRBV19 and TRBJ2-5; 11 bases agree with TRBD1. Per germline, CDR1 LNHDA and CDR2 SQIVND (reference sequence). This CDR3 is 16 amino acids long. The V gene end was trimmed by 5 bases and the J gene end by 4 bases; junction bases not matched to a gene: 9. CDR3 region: CASSPSGQGVSETQYF. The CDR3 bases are TGTGCCAGTAGTCCCTCGGGACAGGGGGTCTCAGAGACCCAGTACTTC.

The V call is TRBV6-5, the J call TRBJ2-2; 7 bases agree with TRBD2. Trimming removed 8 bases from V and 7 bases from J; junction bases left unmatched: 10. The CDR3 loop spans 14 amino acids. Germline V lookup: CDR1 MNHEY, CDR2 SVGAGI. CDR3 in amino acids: CASDAAGVNGELFF. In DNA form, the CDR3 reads TGTGCCAGCGATGCGGCGGGAGTAAACGGGGAGCTGTTTTTT.

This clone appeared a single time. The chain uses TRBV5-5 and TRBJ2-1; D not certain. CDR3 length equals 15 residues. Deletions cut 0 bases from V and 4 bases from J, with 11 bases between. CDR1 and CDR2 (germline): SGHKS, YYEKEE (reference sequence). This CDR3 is CASSLDGFEYNEQFF. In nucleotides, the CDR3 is TGTGCCAGCAGCTTGGACGGCTTCGAATACAATGAGCAGTTCTTC.

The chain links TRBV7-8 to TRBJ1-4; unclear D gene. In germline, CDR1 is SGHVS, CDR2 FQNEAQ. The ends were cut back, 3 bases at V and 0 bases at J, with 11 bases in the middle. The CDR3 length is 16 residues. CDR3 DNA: TGTGCCAGCAGCTTTCTCAGGCGGACAACTAATGAAAAACTGTTTTTT. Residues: CASSFLRRTTNEKLFF.

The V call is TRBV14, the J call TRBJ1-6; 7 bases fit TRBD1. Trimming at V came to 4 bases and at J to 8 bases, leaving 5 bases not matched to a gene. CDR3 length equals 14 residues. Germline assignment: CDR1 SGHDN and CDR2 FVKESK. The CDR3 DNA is TGTGCCAGCAGCCTTACAGGGGTAGATTCACCCCTCCACTTT. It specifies CASSLTGVDSPLHF.

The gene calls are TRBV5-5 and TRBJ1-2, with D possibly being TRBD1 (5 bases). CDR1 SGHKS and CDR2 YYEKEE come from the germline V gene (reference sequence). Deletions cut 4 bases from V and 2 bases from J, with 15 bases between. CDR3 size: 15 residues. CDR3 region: CASSPGPGGNYGYTF. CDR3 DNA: TGTGCCAGCAGCCCGGGCCCCGGGGGGAACTATGGCTACACCTTC.

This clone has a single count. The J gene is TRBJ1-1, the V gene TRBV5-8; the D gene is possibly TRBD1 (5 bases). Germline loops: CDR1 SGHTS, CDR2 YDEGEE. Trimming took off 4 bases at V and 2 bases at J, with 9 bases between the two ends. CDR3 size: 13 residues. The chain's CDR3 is CASSVGVNTEAFF. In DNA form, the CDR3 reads TGTGCCAGCAGCGTGGGGGTTAACACTGAAGCTTTCTTT.

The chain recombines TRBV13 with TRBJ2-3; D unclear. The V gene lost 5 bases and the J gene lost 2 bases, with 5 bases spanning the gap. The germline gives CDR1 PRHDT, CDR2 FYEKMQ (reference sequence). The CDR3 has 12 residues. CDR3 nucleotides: TGTGCCAGCAGCCGGGTCACAGATACGCAGTATTTT. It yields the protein CASSRVTDTQYF.

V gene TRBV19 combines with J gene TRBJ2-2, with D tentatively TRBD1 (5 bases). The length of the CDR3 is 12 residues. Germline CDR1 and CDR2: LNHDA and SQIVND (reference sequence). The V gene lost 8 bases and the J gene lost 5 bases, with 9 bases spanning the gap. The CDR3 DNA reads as TGTGCCAGTCCTGGACATACCGGGGAGCTGTTTTTT. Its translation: CASPGHTGELFF.

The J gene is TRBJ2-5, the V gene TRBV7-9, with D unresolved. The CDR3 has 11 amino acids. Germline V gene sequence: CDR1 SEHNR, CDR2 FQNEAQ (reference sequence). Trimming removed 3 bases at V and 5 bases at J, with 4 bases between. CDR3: CASSFSETQYF. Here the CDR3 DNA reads TGTGCCAGCAGCTTCTCTGAGACCCAGTACTTC.